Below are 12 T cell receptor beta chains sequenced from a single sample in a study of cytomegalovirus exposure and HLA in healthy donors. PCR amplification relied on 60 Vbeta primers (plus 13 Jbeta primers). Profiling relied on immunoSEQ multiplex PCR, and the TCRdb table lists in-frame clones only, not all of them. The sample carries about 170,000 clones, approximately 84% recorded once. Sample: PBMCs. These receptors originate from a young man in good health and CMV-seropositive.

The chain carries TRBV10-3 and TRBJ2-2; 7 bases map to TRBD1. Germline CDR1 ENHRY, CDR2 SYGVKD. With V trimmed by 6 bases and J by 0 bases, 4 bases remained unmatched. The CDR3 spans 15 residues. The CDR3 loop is CAIRGQEANTGELFF. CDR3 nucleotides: TGTGCCATCAGAGGACAGGAGGCGAACACCGGGGAGCTGTTTTTT.

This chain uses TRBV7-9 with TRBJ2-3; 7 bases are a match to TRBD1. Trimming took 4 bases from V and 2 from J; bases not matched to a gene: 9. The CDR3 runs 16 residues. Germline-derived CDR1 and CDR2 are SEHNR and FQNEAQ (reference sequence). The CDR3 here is CASSSLQGLDTDTQYF. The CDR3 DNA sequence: TGTGCCAGCAGCTCCTTACAGGGGTTGGACACAGATACGCAGTATTTT.

The CDR3 sequence is CASSAPGIRDIQYF. The CDR3 nucleotides read TGTGCCAGCAGCGCACCAGGGATTCGAGACATTCAGTACTTC. This chain connects TRBV7-2 to TRBJ2-4; D perhaps matches TRBD1 (5 bases). CDR1 and CDR2 (germline): SGHTA, FQGNSA. With 5 bases removed from V and 8 bases from J, the gap between germline ends came to 16 bases. The CDR3 extends over 14 amino acids.

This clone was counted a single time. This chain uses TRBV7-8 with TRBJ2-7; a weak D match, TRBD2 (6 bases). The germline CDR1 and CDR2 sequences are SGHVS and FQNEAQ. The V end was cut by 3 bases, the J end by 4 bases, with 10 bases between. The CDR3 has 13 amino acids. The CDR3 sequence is CASSFSGPYEQYF. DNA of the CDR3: TGTGCCAGCAGCTTTAGCGGACCATACGAGCAGTACTTC.

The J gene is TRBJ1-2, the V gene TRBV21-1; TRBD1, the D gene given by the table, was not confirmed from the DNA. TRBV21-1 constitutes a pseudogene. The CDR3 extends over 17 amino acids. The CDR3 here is CASSKGNPLGLNYGYTF. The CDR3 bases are TGTGCCAGCAGCAAAGGAAACCCCCTGGGCCTTAACTATGGCTACACCTTC.

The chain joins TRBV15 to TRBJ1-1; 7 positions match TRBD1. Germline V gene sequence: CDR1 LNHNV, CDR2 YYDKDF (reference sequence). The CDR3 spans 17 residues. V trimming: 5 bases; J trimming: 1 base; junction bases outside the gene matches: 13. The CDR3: CATSEGARSLGNTEAFF. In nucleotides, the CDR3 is TGTGCCACCAGCGAGGGGGCGCGGTCATTGGGGAACACTGAAGCTTTCTTT.

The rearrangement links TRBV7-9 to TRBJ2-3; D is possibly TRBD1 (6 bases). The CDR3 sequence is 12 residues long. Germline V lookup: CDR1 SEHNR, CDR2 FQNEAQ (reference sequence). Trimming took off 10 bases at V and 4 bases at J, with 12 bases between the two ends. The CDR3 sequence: CATAQGSDTQYF. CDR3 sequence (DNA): TGTGCCACCGCTCAGGGGTCAGATACGCAGTATTTT.

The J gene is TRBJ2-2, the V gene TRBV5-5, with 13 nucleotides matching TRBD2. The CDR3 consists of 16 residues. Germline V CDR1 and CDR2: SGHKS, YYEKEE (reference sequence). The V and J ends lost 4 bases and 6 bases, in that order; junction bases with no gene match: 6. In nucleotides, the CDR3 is TGTGCCAGCAGCAGCCCGACTAGCGGGAGGCCCGGGGAGCTGTTTTTT. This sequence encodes CASSSPTSGRPGELFF.

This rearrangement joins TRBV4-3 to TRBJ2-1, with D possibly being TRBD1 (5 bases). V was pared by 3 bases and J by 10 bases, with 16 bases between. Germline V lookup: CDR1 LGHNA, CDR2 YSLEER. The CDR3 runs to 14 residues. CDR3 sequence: CASSQRSPGLEQFF. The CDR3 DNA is TGCGCCAGCAGCCAGCGATCGCCAGGGCTAGAGCAGTTCTTC.

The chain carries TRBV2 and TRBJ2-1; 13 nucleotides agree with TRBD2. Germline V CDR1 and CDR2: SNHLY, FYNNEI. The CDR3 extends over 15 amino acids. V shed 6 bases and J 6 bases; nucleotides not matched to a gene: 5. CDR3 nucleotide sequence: TGTGCCAGCAGGGCACTAGCGGGAGGGCCCAATGAGCAGTTCTTC. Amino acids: CASRALAGGPNEQFF.

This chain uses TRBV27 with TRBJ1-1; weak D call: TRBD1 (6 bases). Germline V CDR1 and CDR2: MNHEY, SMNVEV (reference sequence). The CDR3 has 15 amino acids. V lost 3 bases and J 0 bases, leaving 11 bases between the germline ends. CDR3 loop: CASSFSGHMNTEAFF. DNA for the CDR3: TGTGCCAGCAGTTTTTCGGGACACATGAACACTGAAGCTTTCTTT.

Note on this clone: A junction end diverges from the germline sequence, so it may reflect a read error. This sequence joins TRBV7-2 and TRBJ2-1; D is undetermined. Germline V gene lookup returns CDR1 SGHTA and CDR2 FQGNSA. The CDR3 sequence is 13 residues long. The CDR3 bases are TGTGCCGGCAGTTTTGACACATACAATGAGCAGTTCTTC. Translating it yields CAGSFDTYNEQFF. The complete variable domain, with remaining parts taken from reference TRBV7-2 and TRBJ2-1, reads GAGVSQSPSNKVTEKGKDVELRCDPISGHTALYWYRQSLGQGLEFLIYFQGNSAPDKSGLPSDRFSAERTGGSVSTLTIQRTQQEDSAVYLCAGSFDTYNEQFFGPGTRLTVL.